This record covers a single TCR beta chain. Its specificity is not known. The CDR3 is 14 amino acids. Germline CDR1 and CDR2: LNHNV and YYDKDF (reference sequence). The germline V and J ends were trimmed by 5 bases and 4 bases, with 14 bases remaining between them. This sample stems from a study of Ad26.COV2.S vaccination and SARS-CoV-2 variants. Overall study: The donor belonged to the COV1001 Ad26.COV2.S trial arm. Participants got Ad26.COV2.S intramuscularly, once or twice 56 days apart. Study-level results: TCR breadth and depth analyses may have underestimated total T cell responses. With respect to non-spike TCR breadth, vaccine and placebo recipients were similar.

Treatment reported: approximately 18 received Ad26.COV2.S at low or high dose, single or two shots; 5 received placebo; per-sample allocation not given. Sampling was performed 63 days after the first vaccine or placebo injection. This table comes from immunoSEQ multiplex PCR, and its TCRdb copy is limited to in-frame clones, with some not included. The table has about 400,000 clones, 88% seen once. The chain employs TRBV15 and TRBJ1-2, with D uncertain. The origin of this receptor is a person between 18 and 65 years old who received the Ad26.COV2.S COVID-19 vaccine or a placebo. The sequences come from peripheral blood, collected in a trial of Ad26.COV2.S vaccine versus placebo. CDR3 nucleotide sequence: TGTGCCACCAGCGAGAGATGGGAGGGCTATGGCTACACCTTC. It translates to CATSERWEGYGYTF.